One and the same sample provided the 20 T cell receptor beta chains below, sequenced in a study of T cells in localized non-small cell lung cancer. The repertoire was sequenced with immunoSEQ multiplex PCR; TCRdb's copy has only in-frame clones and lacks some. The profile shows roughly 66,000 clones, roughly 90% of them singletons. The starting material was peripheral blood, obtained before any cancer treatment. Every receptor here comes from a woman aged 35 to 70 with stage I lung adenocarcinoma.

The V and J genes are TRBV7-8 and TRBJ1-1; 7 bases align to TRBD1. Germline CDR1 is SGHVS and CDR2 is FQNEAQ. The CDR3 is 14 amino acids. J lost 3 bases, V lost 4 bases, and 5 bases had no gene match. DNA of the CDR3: TGTGCCAGCAGCTACGGACAGGAGTACACTGAAGCTTTCTTT. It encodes CASSYGQEYTEAFF.

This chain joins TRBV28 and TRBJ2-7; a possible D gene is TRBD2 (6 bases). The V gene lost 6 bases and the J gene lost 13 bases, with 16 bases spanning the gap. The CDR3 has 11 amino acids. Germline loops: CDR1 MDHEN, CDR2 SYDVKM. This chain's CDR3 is CASSGAGTPYF. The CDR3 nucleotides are TGTGCCAGCAGCGGCGCCGGGACTCCCTACTTC.

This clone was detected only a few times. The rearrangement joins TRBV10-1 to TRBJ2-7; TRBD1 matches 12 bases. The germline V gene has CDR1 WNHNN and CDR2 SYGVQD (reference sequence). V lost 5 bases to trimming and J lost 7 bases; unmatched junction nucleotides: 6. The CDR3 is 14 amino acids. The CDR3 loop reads CASSSGTGGFEQYF. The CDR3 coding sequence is TGCGCCAGCAGTTCCGGGACAGGGGGCTTTGAGCAGTACTTC.

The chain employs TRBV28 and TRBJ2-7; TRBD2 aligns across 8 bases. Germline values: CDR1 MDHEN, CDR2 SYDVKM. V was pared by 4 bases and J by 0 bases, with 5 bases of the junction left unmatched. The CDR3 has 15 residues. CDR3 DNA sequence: TGTGCCAGCAGTTCCCCTAGCGGGCTCTCCTACGAGCAGTACTTC. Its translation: CASSSPSGLSYEQYF.

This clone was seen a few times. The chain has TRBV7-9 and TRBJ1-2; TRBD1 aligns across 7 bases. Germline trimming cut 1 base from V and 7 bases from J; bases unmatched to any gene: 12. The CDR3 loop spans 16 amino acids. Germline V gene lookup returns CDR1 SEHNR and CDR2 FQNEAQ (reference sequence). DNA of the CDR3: TGTGCCAGCAGCTTAGGAGGTGGGGACAGTTCTGCTGGCTACACCTTC. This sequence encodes CASSLGGGDSSAGYTF.

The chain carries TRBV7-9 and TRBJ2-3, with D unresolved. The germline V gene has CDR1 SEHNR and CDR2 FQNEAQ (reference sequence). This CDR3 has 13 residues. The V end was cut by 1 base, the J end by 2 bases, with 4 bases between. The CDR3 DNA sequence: TGTGCCAGCAGCTTAGGAGCCACAGATACGCAGTATTTT. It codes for CASSLGATDTQYF.

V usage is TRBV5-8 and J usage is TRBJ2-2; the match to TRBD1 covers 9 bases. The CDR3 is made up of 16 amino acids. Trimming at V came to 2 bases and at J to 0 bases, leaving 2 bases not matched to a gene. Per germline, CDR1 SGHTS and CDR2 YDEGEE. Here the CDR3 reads CASSLGTGTNTGELFF. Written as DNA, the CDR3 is TGTGCCAGCAGCTTAGGGACAGGGACGAACACCGGGGAGCTGTTTTTT.

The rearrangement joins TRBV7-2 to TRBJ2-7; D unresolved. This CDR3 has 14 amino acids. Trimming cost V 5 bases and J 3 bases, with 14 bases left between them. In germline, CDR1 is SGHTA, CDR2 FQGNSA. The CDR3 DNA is TGTGCCAGCAGCATCAGTGGGGTTCTCTACGAGCAGTACTTC. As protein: CASSISGVLYEQYF.

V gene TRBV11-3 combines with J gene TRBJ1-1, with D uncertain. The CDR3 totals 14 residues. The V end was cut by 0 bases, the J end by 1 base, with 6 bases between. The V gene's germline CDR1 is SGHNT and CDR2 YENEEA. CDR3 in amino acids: CASSLDGPNTEAFF. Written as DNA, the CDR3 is TGTGCCAGCAGCTTAGATGGGCCGAACACTGAAGCTTTCTTT.

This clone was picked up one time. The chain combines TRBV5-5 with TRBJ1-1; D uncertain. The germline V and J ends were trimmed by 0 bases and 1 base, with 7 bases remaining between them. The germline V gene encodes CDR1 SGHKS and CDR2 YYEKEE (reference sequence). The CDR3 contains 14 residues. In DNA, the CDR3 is TGTGCCAGCAGCTTGGCCGGAGAGAACACTGAAGCTTTCTTT. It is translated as CASSLAGENTEAFF. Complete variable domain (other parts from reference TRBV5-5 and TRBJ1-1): DAGVTQSPTHLIKTRGQQVTLRCSPISGHKSVSWYQQVLGQGPQFIFQYYEKEERGRGNFPDRFSARQFPNYSSELNVNALLLGDSALYLCASSLAGENTEAFFGQGTRLTVV.

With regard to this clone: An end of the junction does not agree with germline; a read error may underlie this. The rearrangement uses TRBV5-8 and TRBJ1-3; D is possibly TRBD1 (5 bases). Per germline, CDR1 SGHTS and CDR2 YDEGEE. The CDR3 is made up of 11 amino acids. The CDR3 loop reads CASSLADTRGF. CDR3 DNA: TGTGCCAGCAGCTTGGCGGACACCCGAGGTTTT.

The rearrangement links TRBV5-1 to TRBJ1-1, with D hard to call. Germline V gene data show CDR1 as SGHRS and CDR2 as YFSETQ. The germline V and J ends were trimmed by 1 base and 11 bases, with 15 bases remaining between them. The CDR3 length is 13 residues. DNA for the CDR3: TGCGCCAGCAGCTTGACCCCTGACGAGCAGGCTTTCTTT. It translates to CASSLTPDEQAFF.

CDR3 DNA sequence: TGTGCCAGCAGCCTTGGACTAGCAACAGATACGCAGTATTTT. Its translation is CASSLGLATDTQYF. The chain couples TRBV11-3 to TRBJ2-3, with TRBD2 matching 8 bases. Germline V CDR1 and CDR2: SGHNT, YENEEA. The CDR3 sequence is 14 residues long. V gave up 5 bases and J gave up 3 bases; unmatched junction bases: 4. The whole variable domain, filled in from reference TRBV11-3 and TRBJ2-3, reads EAGVVQSPRYKIIEKKQPVAFWCNPISGHNTLYWYLQNLGQGPELLIRYENEEAVDDSQLPKDRFSAERLKGVDSTLKIQPAELGDSAVYLCASSLGLATDTQYFGPGTRLTVL.

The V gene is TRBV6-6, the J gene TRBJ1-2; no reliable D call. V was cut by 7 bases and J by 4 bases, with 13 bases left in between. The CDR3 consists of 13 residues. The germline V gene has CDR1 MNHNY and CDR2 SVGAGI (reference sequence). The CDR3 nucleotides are TGTGCCAGCACCGCGACCGACCTCTATGGCTACACCTTC. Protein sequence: CASTATDLYGYTF.

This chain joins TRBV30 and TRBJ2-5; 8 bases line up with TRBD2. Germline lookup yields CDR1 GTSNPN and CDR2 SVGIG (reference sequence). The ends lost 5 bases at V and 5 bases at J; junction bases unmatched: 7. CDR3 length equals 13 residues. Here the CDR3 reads CAWQRGREETQYF. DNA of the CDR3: TGTGCCTGGCAGCGGGGGAGGGAGGAGACCCAGTACTTC. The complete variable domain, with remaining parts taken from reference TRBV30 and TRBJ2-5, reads SQTIHQWPATLVQPVGSPLSLECTVEGTSNPNLYWYRQAAGRGLQLLFYSVGIGQISSEVPQNLSASRPQDRQFILSSKKLLLSDSGFYLCAWQRGREETQYFGPGTRLLVL.

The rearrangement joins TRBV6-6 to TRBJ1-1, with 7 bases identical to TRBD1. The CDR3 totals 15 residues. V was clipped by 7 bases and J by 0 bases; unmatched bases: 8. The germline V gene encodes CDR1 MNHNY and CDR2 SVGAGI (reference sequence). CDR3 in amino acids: CASTLRGQMNTEAFF. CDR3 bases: TGTGCCAGCACCCTAAGGGGACAGATGAACACTGAAGCTTTCTTT.

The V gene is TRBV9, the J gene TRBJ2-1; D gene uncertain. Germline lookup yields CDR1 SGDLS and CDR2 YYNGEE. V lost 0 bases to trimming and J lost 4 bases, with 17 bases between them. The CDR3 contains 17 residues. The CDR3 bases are TGTGCCAGCAGCGTAGAGGGCTCCTGGGCCCTTTACAATGAGCAGTTCTTC. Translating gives CASSVEGSWALYNEQFF.

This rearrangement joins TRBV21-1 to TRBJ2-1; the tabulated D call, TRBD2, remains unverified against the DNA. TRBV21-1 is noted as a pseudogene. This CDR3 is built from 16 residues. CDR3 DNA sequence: TGTGCCAGCAGCGTTAGCGGGAGGGAAGAATACAATGAGCAGTTCTTC. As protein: CASSVSGREEYNEQFF.

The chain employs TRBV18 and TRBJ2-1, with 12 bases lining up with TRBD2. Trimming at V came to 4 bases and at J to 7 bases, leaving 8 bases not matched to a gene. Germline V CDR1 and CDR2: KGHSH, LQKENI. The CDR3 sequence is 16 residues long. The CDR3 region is CASSLSSGGARNEQFF. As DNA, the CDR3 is TGTGCCAGCTCACTTTCTAGCGGGGGGGCACGTAATGAGCAGTTCTTC.

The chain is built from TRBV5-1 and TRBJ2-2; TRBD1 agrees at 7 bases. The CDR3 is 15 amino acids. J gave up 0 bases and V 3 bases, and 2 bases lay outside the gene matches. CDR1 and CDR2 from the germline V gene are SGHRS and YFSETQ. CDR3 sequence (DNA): TGCGCCAGCAGCTGGACAGGCCCGAACACCGGGGAGCTGTTTTTT. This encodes CASSWTGPNTGELFF.